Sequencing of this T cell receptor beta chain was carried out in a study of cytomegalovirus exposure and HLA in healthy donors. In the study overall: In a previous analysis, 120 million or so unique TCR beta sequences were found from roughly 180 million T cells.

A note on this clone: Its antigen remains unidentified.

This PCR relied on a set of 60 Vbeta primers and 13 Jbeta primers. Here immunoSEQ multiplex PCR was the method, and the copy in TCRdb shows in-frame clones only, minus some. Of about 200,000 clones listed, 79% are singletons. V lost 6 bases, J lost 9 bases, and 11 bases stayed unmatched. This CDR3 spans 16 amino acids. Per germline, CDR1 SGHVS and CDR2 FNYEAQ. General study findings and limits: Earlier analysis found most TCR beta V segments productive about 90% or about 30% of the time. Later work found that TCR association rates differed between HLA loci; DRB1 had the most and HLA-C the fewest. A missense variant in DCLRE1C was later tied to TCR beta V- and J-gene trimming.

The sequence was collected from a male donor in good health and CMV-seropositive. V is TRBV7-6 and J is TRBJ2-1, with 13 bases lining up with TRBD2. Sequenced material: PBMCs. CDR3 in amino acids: CASSPTSGGAVVEQFF. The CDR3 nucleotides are TGTGCCAGCAGTCCAACTAGCGGGGGGGCCGTAGTTGAGCAGTTCTTC. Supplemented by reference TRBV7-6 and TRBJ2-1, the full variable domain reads GAGVSQSPRYKVTKRGQDVALRCDPISGHVSLYWYRQALGQGPEFLTYFNYEAQQDKSGLPNDRFSAERPEGSISTLTIQRTEQRDSAMYRCASSPTSGGAVVEQFFGPGTRLTVL.